Sequencing of this T cell receptor beta chain was carried out in a study of T cells in Graves' hyperthyroidism and ophthalmopathy. Study findings and constraints: It was a median about 7.1 months before onset that the model predicted ophthalmopathy.

TCR beta CDR3 region amplification was performed from RNA transcripts. TCR CDR3 regions were first amplified by RT-PCR with HTBI primers. TCRdb reanalysed the multiplex PCR reads using MiXCR and keeps one entry per CDR3 protein. The table has hundreds of thousands of distinct CDR3 sequences, 15% to 20% seen once; the top ten hold 3.5% to 4%. Germline CDR1 DFQATT, CDR2 SNEGSKA (reference sequence). J was trimmed by 6 bases and V by 6 bases; bases with no gene match: 11. The CDR3 extends over 15 amino acids. In this sample, this clonotype turned up many times. The antigen is unknown. The sequenced sample consisted of blood. This chain uses TRBV20-1 with TRBJ2-3; 11 positions agree with TRBD2. The receptor was isolated from a woman between 18 and 30 years old with Graves' hyperthyroidism. In DNA, the CDR3 is TGCAGTGCCGACTTGGCTAGCGGGGGGTGGGATACGCAGTATTTT. It codes for CSADLASGGWDTQYF.